Sequencing of this T cell receptor beta chain was carried out in a study of cytotoxic CD8 clonotypes in ibrutinib-treated CLL. The study's findings and limits: Clonality increased with ibrutinib response but returned toward baseline at progression.

As regards this clone: Its antigen is not known.

Depth targeted 1 in 200,000 to 1 in 1 million T cells, averaging approximately 9.9x coverage per clonotype. Here immunoSEQ multiplex PCR was the method, and the copy in TCRdb shows in-frame clones only, minus some. The repertoire holds 150,000 to 200,000 clones, about 80% seen once, with approximately 2% in the top ten. The origin of this receptor is a human donor with chronic lymphocytic leukemia. Sequenced material: PBMCs, taken after 12 months of ibrutinib treatment.

This CDR3 reads CASSVGSGRYNEQFF. The CDR3 DNA is TGTGCCAGCAGCGTAGGTAGCGGGCGCTACAATGAGCAGTTCTTC. The rearrangement links TRBV9 to TRBJ2-1, with 7 bases lining up with TRBD2. The V gene end was trimmed by 0 bases and the J gene end by 3 bases; junction bases not matched to a gene: 3. Looked up from germline, CDR1 is SGDLS and CDR2 is YYNGEE. This CDR3 region has 15 residues.